This TCR beta chain was captured in a study of cytomegalovirus exposure and HLA in healthy donors. Study at large: Early on, a data release was issued that held roughly 84 million unique TCRs from HLA-typed donors.

PCR primers comprised 60 Vbeta and 13 Jbeta primers. TCRdb keeps only in-frame clones here, not all; method: immunoSEQ multiplex PCR. The table lists about 200,000 clones, almost 80% of them singletons. Worth noting for this clone: The antigen is undetermined.

Points from the study as a whole: The study designated 160 or so TCR beta chains cytomegalovirus-associated. Common viral pathogens seemed, in a later analysis, to connect with several of the most significant clusters.

Between the trimmed V and J ends, which lost 2 bases and 2 bases, there was a span of 12 bases. The CDR3 is 15 residues long. Germline loops: CDR1 SGHDN, CDR2 FVKESK. V and J are TRBV14 and TRBJ2-5; no reliable D call. The clonotype was recovered from a male donor in good health and CMV-seronegative. Sequencing input: PBMCs. Written as DNA, the CDR3 is TGTGCCAGCAGCCAAACTATCCTATCTCAAGAGACCCAGTACTTC. Protein product: CASSQTILSQETQYF.